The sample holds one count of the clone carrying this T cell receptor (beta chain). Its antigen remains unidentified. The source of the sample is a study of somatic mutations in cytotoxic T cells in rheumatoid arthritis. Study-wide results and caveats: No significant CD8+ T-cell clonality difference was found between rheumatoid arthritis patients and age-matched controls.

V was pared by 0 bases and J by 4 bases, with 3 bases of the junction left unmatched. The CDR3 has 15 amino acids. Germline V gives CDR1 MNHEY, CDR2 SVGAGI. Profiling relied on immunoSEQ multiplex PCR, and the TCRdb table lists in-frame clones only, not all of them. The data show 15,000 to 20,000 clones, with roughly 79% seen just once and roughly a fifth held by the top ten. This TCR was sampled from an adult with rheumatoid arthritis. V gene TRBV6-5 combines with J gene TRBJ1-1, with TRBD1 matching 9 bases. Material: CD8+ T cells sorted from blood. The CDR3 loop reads CASSYSGQGSTEAFF. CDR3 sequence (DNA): TGTGCCAGCAGTTACTCGGGACAGGGCAGCACTGAAGCTTTCTTT.